The clone carrying this T cell receptor (beta chain) was picked up many times. Its antigen is currently unknown. This entry belongs to a study of T cells in Graves' hyperthyroidism and ophthalmopathy. Points from the study as a whole: Most clonotypes expanded in thyroid above 0.001 were likewise present in blood.

CDR3 length: 19 residues. Germline V CDR1 and CDR2: MNHEY, SVGEGT. The V and J ends lost 5 bases and 2 bases respectively, with 22 bases between them. RNA transcripts were the template for amplifying TCR beta CDR3 regions. The TCR CDR3 was amplified in a first-round RT-PCR using the HTBI primer set. TCRdb recomputed calls from the multiplex PCR reads with MiXCR, one row per CDR3 protein. The sample shows 470,000 or so distinct CDR3 sequences, less than 25% of them seen only once. For Graves' hyperthyroidism to be stable, ophthalmopathy could not progress within 18 months. Patients aged 18 to 65 had newly diagnosed hyperthyroidism lasting under 2 months.

The clonotype was recovered from a young man with Graves' hyperthyroidism. Sequenced input: blood. The chain links TRBV6-2 or TRBV6-3 to TRBJ2-6; D may be TRBD1 (6 bases). The CDR3 DNA reads TGTGCCAGCAGTCGGACAAGGACAGTTTGGGCCCCTGGGGCCAACGTCCTGACTTTC. Translation gives CASSRTRTVWAPGANVLTF.